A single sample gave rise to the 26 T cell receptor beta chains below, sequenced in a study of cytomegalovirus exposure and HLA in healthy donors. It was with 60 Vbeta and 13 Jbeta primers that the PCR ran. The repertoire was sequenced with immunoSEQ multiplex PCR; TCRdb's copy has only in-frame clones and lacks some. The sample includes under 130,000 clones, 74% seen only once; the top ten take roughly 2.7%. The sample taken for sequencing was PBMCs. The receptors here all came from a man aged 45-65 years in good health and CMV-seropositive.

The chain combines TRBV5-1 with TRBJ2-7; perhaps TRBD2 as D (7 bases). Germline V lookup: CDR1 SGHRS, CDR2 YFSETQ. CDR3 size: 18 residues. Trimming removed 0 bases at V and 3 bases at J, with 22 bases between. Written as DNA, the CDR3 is TGCGCCAGCAGCTTGGTGGGGGGAGGGGAGGGGGGGATCTACGAGCAGTACTTC. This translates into CASSLVGGGEGGIYEQYF.

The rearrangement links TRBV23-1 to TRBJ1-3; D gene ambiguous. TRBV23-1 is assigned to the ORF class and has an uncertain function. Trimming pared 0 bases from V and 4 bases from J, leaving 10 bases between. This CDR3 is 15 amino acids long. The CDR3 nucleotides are TGCGCCAGCAGTCAATCTTTCCGGAGGGGAAACACCATATATTTT. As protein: CASSQSFRRGNTIYF.

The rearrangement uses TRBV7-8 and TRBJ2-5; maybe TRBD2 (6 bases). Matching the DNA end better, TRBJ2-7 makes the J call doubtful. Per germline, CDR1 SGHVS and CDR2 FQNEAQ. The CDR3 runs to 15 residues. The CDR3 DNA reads TGTGCCAGCAGCCCAACGGGACTGAGGTCCTACGAGCAGTACTTC. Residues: CASSPTGLRSYEQYF.

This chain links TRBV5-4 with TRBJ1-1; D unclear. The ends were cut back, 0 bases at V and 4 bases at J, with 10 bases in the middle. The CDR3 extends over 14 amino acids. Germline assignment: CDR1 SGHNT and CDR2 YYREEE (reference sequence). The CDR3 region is CASSLELSSTEAFF. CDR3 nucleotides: TGTGCCAGCAGCTTGGAGCTGTCGTCCACTGAAGCTTTCTTT. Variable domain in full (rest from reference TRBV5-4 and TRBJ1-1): ETGVTQSPTHLIKTRGQQVTLRCSSQSGHNTVSWYQQALGQGPQFIFQYYREEENGRGNFPPRFSGLQFPNYSSELNVNALELDDSALYLCASSLELSSTEAFFGQGTRLTVV.

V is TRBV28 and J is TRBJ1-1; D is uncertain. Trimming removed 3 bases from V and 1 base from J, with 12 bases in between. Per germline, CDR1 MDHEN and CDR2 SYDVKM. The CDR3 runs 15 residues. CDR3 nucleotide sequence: TGTGCCAGCAGTTTGGGAGCGGCGGAGAACACTGAAGCTTTCTTT. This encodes CASSLGAAENTEAFF.

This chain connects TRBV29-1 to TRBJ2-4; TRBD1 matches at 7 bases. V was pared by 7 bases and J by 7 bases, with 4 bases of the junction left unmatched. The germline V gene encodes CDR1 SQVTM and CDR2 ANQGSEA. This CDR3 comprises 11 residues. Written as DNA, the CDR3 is TGCAGCGCGATGACAGGGAACATTCAGTACTTC. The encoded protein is CSAMTGNIQYF.

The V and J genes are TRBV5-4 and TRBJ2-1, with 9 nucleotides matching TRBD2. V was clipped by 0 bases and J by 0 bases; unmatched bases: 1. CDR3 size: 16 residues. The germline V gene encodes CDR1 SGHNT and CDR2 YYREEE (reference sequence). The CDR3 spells CASSLGGGASYNEQFF. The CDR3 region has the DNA TGTGCCAGCAGCTTGGGCGGGGGGGCCTCCTACAATGAGCAGTTCTTC.

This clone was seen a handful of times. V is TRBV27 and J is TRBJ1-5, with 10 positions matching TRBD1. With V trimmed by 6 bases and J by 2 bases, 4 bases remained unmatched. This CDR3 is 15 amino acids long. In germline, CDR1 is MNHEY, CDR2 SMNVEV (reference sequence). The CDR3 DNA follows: TGTGCCAGCAGCTCCGGGACAGGGGGCAATCAGCCCCAGCATTTT. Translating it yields CASSSGTGGNQPQHF.

Here the CDR3 reads CASSSGTGEREQFF. CDR3 coding DNA: TGTGCCAGCAGCTCCGGGACAGGGGAAAGGGAGCAGTTCTTC. The rearrangement uses TRBV2 and TRBJ2-1; 10 nucleotides agree with TRBD1. After removal of 6 bases from V and 10 bases from J, the junction contained 9 bases not matched to a gene. The CDR3 is 14 residues long. From germline, CDR1 is SNHLY and CDR2 FYNNEI.

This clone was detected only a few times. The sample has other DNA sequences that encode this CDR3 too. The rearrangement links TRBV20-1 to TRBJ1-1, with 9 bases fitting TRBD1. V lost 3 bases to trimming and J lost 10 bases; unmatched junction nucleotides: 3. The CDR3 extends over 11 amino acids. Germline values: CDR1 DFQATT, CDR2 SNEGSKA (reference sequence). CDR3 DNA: TGCAGTGCTAGTGACAGGGGGGGAGCTTTCTTT. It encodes CSASDRGGAFF.

The CDR3 region is CASTESGALNSPLHF. For the CDR3, the DNA is TGCGCCAGCACAGAGTCGGGAGCCCTCAATTCACCCCTCCACTTT. V is TRBV5-1 and J is TRBJ1-6; D unresolved. The CDR3 covers 15 residues. Germline V gene sequence: CDR1 SGHRS, CDR2 YFSETQ. V gave up 6 bases and J gave up 7 bases, with 17 bases separating them.

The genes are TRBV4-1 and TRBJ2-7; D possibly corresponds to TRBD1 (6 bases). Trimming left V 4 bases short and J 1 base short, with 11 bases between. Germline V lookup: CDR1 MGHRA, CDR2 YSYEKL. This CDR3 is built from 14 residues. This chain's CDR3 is CASSPSTGSYEQYF. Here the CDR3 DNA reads TGCGCCAGCAGCCCCTCGACAGGTTCCTACGAGCAGTACTTC.

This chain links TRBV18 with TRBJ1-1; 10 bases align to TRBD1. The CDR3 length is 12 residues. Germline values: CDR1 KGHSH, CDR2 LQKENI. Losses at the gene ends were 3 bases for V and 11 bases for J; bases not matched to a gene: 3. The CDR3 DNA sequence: TGTGCCAGCTCACCGGACAGGGGGTACGCTTTCTTT. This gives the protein CASSPDRGYAFF.

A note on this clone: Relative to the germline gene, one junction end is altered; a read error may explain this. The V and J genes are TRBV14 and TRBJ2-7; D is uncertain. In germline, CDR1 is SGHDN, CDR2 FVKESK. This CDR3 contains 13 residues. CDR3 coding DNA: TGTGTCAGCAGCCCTACTAAATACTACGAGCAGTACTTC. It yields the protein CVSSPTKYYEQYF.

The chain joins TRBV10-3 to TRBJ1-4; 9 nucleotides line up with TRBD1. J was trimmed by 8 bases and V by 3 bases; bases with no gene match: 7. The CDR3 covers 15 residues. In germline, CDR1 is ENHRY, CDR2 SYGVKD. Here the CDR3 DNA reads TGTGCCATCAGTGAAGGGACAGGGAGTTCGGAAAAACTGTTTTTT. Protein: CAISEGTGSSEKLFF.

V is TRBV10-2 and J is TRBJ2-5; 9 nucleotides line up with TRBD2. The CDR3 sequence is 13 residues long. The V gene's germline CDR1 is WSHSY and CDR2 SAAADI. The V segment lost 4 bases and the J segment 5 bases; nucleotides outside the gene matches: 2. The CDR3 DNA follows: TGCGCCAGCAGTGCGGCGGGAGGGGAGACCCAGTACTTC. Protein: CASSAAGGETQYF.

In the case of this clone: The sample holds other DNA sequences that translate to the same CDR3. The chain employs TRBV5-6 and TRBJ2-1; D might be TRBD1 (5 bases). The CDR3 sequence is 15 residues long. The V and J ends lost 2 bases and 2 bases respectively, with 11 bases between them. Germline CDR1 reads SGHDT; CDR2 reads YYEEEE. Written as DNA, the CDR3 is TGTGCCAGCAGCTTTGGAGACAGAGCCTACAATGAGCAGTTCTTC. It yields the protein CASSFGDRAYNEQFF.

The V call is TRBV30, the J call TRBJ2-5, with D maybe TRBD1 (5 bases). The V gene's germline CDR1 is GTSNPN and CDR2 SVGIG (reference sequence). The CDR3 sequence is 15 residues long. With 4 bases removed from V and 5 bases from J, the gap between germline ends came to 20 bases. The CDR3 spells CAWKRGTSPAETQYF. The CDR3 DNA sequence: TGTGCCTGGAAAAGGGGAACGTCGCCCGCGGAGACCCAGTACTTC.

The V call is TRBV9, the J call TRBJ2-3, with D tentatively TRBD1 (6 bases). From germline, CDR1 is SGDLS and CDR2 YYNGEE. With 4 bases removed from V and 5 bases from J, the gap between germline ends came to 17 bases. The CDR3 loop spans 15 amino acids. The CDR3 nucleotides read TGTGCCAGCAGCCCGCGGGTGGGGGCCGGAGATACGCAGTATTTT. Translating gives CASSPRVGAGDTQYF.

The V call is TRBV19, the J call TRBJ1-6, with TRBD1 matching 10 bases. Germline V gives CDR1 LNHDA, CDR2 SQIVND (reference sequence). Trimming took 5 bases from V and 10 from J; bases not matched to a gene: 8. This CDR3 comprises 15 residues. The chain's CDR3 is CASSSPDRGNSPLHF. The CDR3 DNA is TGTGCCAGTAGTTCACCGGACAGGGGGAACTCACCCCTCCACTTT.

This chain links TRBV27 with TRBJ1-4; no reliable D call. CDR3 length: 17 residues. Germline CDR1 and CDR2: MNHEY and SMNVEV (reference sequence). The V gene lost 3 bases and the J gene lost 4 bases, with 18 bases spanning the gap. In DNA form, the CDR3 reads TGTGCCAGCAGTTTCTTAGATCCCCACGGGTTTAATGAAAAACTGTTTTTT. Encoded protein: CASSFLDPHGFNEKLFF.

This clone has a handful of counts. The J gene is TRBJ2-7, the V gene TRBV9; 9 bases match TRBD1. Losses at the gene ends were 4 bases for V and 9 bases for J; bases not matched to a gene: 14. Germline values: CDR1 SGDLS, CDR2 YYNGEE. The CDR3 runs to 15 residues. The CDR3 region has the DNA TGTGCCAGCAGCCCCGGACAGGGGAATAGCGAGGTGCAGTACTTC. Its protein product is CASSPGQGNSEVQYF.

CDR3 region: CATSRGTGSTDTQYF. CDR3 coding DNA: TGTGCCACCAGCAGGGGGACAGGGAGCACAGATACGCAGTATTTT. The gene calls are TRBV15 and TRBJ2-3; 9 nucleotides line up with TRBD1. This CDR3 contains 15 residues. V lost 3 bases and J lost 0; bases outside the gene matches: 1. The germline V gene has CDR1 LNHNV and CDR2 YYDKDF (reference sequence).

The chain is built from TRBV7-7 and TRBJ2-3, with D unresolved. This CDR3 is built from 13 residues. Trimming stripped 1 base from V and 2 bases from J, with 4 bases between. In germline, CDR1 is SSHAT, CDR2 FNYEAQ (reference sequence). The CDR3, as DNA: TGTGCCAGCAGCTTAGACTCCACAGATACGCAGTATTTT. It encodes CASSLDSTDTQYF.

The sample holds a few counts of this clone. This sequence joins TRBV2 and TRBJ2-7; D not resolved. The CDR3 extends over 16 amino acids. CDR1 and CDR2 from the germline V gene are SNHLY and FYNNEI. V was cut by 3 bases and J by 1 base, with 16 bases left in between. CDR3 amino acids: CASSELVWAASYEQYF. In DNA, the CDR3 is TGTGCCAGCAGTGAGTTGGTGTGGGCTGCTTCCTACGAGCAGTACTTC.

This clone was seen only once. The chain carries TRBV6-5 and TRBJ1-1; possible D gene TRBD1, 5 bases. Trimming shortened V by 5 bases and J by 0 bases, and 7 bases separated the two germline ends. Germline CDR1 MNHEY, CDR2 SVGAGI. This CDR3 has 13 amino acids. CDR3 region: CASSGAMNTEAFF. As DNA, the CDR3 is TGTGCCAGCAGTGGGGCTATGAACACTGAAGCTTTCTTT.